The 18 T cell receptor beta chains presented below share a single source sample, sequenced in a study of cytomegalovirus exposure and HLA in healthy donors. Clones were read by immunoSEQ multiplex PCR, and TCRdb kept only the in-frame ones, dropping some. The sample includes fewer than 150,000 clones, almost 90% of them seen just once. Source material: PBMCs. Receptors originate from a young woman in good health and CMV-seropositive.

The chain combines TRBV6-5 with TRBJ2-1; 7 bases fit TRBD1. Germline V CDR1 and CDR2: MNHEY, SVGAGI. The CDR3 is made up of 14 amino acids. J gave up 5 bases and V 9 bases, and 10 bases lay outside the gene matches. The CDR3 region has the DNA TGTGCCAGTAAGGACAGGCTTCCCAACAATGAGCAGTTCTTC. This translates into CASKDRLPNNEQFF.

This clone was recorded once. This rearrangement joins TRBV14 to TRBJ2-3; D unresolved. This CDR3 contains 14 residues. Germline values: CDR1 SGHDN, CDR2 FVKESK. V was trimmed by 6 bases and J by 4 bases, leaving 14 bases between them. CDR3 sequence reads: CASSLRYIADTQYF. For the CDR3, the DNA is TGTGCCAGCAGTCTACGTTATATCGCAGATACGCAGTATTTT.

The V call is TRBV27, the J call TRBJ1-1; TRBD1 aligns across 7 bases. The ends lost 3 bases at V and 8 bases at J; junction bases unmatched: 3. The CDR3 spans 12 residues. CDR1 MNHEY and CDR2 SMNVEV come from the germline V gene (reference sequence). CDR3 loop: CASSFRQGEAFF. The DNA of the CDR3 is TGTGCCAGCAGTTTTCGACAGGGAGAAGCTTTCTTT.

This sequence joins TRBV9 and TRBJ2-6, with D perhaps TRBD2 (7 bases). Germline V gene sequence: CDR1 SGDLS, CDR2 YYNGEE. This CDR3 comprises 17 residues. V gave up 0 bases and J gave up 2 bases, with 12 bases separating them. CDR3 nucleotides: TGTGCCAGCAGCGTAGCTGGGGGGGGGCCTGGGGCCAACGTCCTGACTTTC. This codes for CASSVAGGGPGANVLTF. The whole variable domain, filled in from reference TRBV9 and TRBJ2-6, reads DSGVTQTPKHLITATGQRVTLRCSPRSGDLSVYWYQQSLDQGLQFLIQYYNGEERAKGNILERFSAQQFPDLHSELNLSSLELGDSALYFCASSVAGGGPGANVLTFGAGSRLTVL.

The chain couples TRBV5-1 to TRBJ2-2, with 9 bases fitting TRBD1. J lost 4 bases, V lost 1 base, and 5 bases had no gene match. CDR1 is SGHRS and CDR2 is YFSETQ in the germline V gene. This CDR3 region has 16 residues. The CDR3 nucleotides are TGCGCCAGCAGCTTGCGGGGGACAGGGACCACCGGGGAGCTGTTTTTT. Translated, it gives CASSLRGTGTTGELFF. Together with reference TRBV5-1 and TRBJ2-2, the CDR3 gives the full variable domain: KAGVTQTPRYLIKTRGQQVTLSCSPISGHRSVSWYQQTPGQGLQFLFEYFSETQRNKGNFPGRFSGRQFSNSRSEMNVSTLELGDSALYLCASSLRGTGTTGELFFGEGSRLTVL.

The chain carries TRBV7-2 and TRBJ2-2, with D possibly being TRBD1 (5 bases). V was pared by 5 bases and J by 2 bases, with 12 bases between. The CDR3 covers 15 residues. CDR1 and CDR2 (germline): SGHTA, FQGNSA. The CDR3 bases are TGTGCCAGCAGCATAAAGCAGGGAAACACCGGGGAGCTGTTTTTT. Translation gives CASSIKQGNTGELFF.

The rearrangement uses TRBV4-1 and TRBJ1-1; TRBD1 aligns across 10 bases. Germline V gives CDR1 MGHRA, CDR2 YSYEKL. Unmatched junction bases numbered 3, after V lost 2 bases and J lost 3 bases. The CDR3 spans 15 residues. The CDR3 DNA is TGCGCCAGCAGCCAATTCGGGACAGGGGACACTGAAGCTTTCTTT. Translating gives CASSQFGTGDTEAFF.

The rearrangement links TRBV7-2 to TRBJ2-2; TRBD2 aligns across 11 bases. The CDR3 is made up of 16 amino acids. V was clipped by 6 bases and J by 1 base; unmatched bases: 4. CDR1 is SGHTA, CDR2 FQGNSA, per germline. The CDR3 nucleotides read TGTGCCAGCAGGAAGACTAGCGGGGAGAACACCGGGGAGCTGTTTTTT. Amino acids: CASRKTSGENTGELFF.

This chain connects TRBV9 to TRBJ1-6, with TRBD1 matching over 8 bases. Trimming at V came to 0 bases and at J to 7 bases, leaving 9 bases not matched to a gene. The germline V gene has CDR1 SGDLS and CDR2 YYNGEE. This CDR3 is built from 17 residues. CDR3 DNA: TGTGCCAGCAGCGTAGGGGAGACAGGGGTTGGGAATTCACCCCTCCACTTT. It specifies CASSVGETGVGNSPLHF.

V and J are TRBV5-5 and TRBJ2-1; the D gene is possibly TRBD2 (6 bases). With 7 bases removed from V and 9 bases from J, the gap between germline ends came to 14 bases. This CDR3 region has 12 residues. Germline CDR1 SGHKS, CDR2 YYEKEE (reference sequence). The CDR3 DNA is TGTGCCAGCGGCCCACTGGGGGGTGAGCAGTTCTTC. This gives the protein CASGPLGGEQFF.

This chain links TRBV28 with TRBJ2-5; TRBD2 aligns across 13 bases. Germline lookup yields CDR1 MDHEN and CDR2 SYDVKM. This CDR3 spans 18 amino acids. V was pared by 6 bases and J by 4 bases, with 14 bases of the junction left unmatched. CDR3 in amino acids: CASSYPPLLAGGRETQYF. In DNA form, the CDR3 reads TGTGCCAGCAGCTACCCGCCTCTACTAGCGGGAGGGCGAGAGACCCAGTACTTC.

V usage is TRBV11-2 and J usage is TRBJ2-3, with a weak D call TRBD2 (7 bases). This CDR3 is 16 amino acids long. Trimming left V 5 bases short and J 2 bases short, with 17 bases between. Germline V gene sequence: CDR1 SGHAT, CDR2 FQNNGV. CDR3 amino acids: CASSPGGRGVTDTQYF. In nucleotides, the CDR3 is TGTGCCAGCAGCCCCGGGGGGCGGGGAGTCACAGATACGCAGTATTTT.

This chain's CDR3 is CASSPDSARNEQFF. The DNA of the CDR3 is TGTGCCAGCAGTCCCGACAGCGCTAGAAATGAGCAGTTCTTC. The chain has TRBV7-3 and TRBJ2-1; the D gene is possibly TRBD1 (5 bases). The CDR3 spans 14 residues. Germline CDR1 and CDR2: SGHTA and FQGTGA. Trimming pared 6 bases from V and 7 bases from J, leaving 16 bases between.

This clone was seen more than once but under ten times. The chain employs TRBV6-1 and TRBJ1-2; 8 bases are a match to TRBD1. Germline V gene data show CDR1 as MNHNS and CDR2 as SASEGT. The CDR3 totals 15 residues. Losses at the gene ends were 7 bases for V and 2 bases for J; bases not matched to a gene: 9. The CDR3 DNA sequence: TGTGCCAGCAAGAGAGCGGGACAGGAGAACTATGGCTACACCTTC. This encodes CASKRAGQENYGYTF.

The chain combines TRBV30 with TRBJ1-1; D is unclear. The CDR3 is 13 amino acids. Trimming cost V 3 bases and J 4 bases, with 12 bases left between them. Looked up from germline, CDR1 is GTSNPN and CDR2 is SVGIG (reference sequence). The CDR3 bases are TGTGCCTGGAGGGGAGGACCAGTCACTGAAGCTTTCTTT. Residues: CAWRGGPVTEAFF.

The chain carries TRBV28 and TRBJ1-1, with no clear D. The CDR3 loop spans 11 amino acids. The germline gives CDR1 MDHEN, CDR2 SYDVKM. The V end was cut by 8 bases, the J end by 6 bases, with 10 bases between. CDR3 nucleotide sequence: TGTGCCAGCGGACTGTGGGCTGAAGCTTTCTTT. Protein product: CASGLWAEAFF.

The chain is built from TRBV19 and TRBJ1-6; no clear D gene. This CDR3 contains 14 residues. Per the germline V gene, CDR1 is LNHDA and CDR2 is SQIVND (reference sequence). V was clipped by 5 bases and J by 3 bases, with 8 bases between them. This CDR3 reads CASSPQVYNSPLHF. The CDR3 DNA follows: TGTGCCAGTAGTCCCCAGGTCTATAATTCACCCCTCCACTTT.

V gene TRBV28 combines with J gene TRBJ2-3; D may be TRBD1 (6 bases). Trimming left V 6 bases short and J 5 bases short, with 12 bases between. Germline V CDR1 and CDR2: MDHEN, SYDVKM. CDR3 length equals 13 residues. The CDR3 loop reads CASSQLRGDTQYF. As DNA, the CDR3 is TGTGCCAGCAGCCAACTCAGGGGAGATACGCAGTATTTT. Filled out from reference TRBV28 and TRBJ2-3, the complete variable domain reads DVKVTQSSRYLVKRTGEKVFLECVQDMDHENMFWYRQDPGLGLRLIYFSYDVKMKEKGDIPEGYSVSREKKERFSLILESASTNQTSMYLCASSQLRGDTQYFGPGTRLTVL.